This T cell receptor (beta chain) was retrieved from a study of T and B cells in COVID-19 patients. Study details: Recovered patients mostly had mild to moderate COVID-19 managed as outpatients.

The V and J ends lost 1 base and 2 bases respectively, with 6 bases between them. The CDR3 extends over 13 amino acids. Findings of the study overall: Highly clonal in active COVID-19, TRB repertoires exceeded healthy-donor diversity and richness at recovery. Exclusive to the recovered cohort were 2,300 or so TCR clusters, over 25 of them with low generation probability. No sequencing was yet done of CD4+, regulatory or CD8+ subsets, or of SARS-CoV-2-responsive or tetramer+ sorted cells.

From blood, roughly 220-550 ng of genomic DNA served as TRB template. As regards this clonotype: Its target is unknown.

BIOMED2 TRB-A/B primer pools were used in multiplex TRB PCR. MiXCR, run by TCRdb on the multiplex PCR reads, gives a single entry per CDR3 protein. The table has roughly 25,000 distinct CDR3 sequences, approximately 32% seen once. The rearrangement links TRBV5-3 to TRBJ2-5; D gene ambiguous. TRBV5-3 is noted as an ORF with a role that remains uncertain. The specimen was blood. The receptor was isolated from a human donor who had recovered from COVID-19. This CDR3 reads CARSLRRQETQYF. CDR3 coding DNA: TGTGCCAGAAGCTTGCGCAGACAAGAGACCCAGTACTTC.